Presented here are 18 T cell receptor beta chains from one specimen sequenced in a study of shared T cell receptors in the human thymus. Sequenced by immunoSEQ multiplex PCR; TCRdb stores in-frame clones only, minus some. In the table there are hundreds of thousands of clones, approximately 90% of which are singletons. The same specimen was also included in a second study, on human thymus T cells.

Sequenced input: thymocytes. The receptors originated from a boy younger than two with a congenital heart defect.

CDR3: CASSFLASGSNTGELFF. CDR3 DNA: TGTGCCAGCAGCTTCCTCGCTAGCGGATCGAACACCGGGGAGCTGTTTTTT. The chain carries TRBV11-2 and TRBJ2-2; 7 nucleotides line up with TRBD2. Trimming cost V 3 bases and J 0 bases; bases outside gene matches: 7. Germline V gene data show CDR1 as SGHAT and CDR2 as FQNNGV. CDR3 length: 17 residues.

The chain has TRBV6-7 and TRBJ1-1, with TRBD1 matching over 8 bases. TRBV6-7 carries the ORF label, with uncertain function. The CDR3 totals 14 residues. The V gene end was trimmed by 6 bases and the J gene end by 4 bases; junction bases not matched to a gene: 7. CDR3 nucleotide sequence: TGTGCCAGCAGCGCAGGGGGCTGGAGCACTGAAGCTTTCTTT. Its protein product is CASSAGGWSTEAFF.

The chain is built from TRBV5-1 and TRBJ2-7; the match to TRBD1 covers 8 bases. Germline CDR1 reads SGHRS; CDR2 reads YFSETQ. CDR3 length: 14 amino acids. The trim removed 4 bases at V and 4 bases at J, leaving 7 bases unmatched. The DNA for the CDR3 is TGCGCCAGCAGCACCCGGACAGGGAAATACGAGCAGTACTTC. Protein product: CASSTRTGKYEQYF.

The chain joins TRBV6-6 to TRBJ2-1, with D possibly being TRBD2 (6 bases). There are 16 residues in the CDR3. Germline loops: CDR1 MNHNY, CDR2 SVGAGI (reference sequence). Between the trimmed V and J ends, which lost 6 bases and 2 bases, there was a span of 17 bases. The CDR3 protein is CASRSTPEGPYNEQFF. DNA for the CDR3: TGTGCCAGCAGATCCACCCCGGAGGGCCCCTACAATGAGCAGTTCTTC.

This chain links TRBV29-1 with TRBJ2-1, with 10 bases that match TRBD2. The germline gives CDR1 SQVTM, CDR2 ANQGSEA. The length of the CDR3 is 13 residues. With V trimmed by 8 bases and J by 4 bases, 5 bases remained unmatched. Written as DNA, the CDR3 is TGCAGCTCCGGGACTAGCGCGTACAATGAGCAGTTCTTC. Residues: CSSGTSAYNEQFF.

The chain uses TRBV10-3 and TRBJ2-7; a weak D match, TRBD1 (5 bases). Looked up from germline, CDR1 is ENHRY and CDR2 is SYGVKD. Trimming shortened V by 0 bases and J by 2 bases, and 14 bases separated the two germline ends. There are 16 residues in the CDR3. The CDR3 loop is CAISESNGADAYEQYF. The CDR3 bases are TGTGCCATCAGTGAGTCGAATGGGGCGGACGCCTACGAGCAGTACTTC.

This chain uses TRBV5-4 with TRBJ1-1; 8 bases align to TRBD1. V was pared by 3 bases and J by 3 bases, with 10 bases of the junction left unmatched. CDR3 size: 16 residues. The germline V gene has CDR1 SGHNT and CDR2 YYREEE (reference sequence). The CDR3 DNA is TGTGCCAGCAGCTCTCTGGACAGGGCGCCCGACACTGAAGCTTTCTTT. This gives the protein CASSSLDRAPDTEAFF.

In the case of this clone: Compared with germline, one end of the junction differs, possibly owing to a read error. The CDR3, as DNA: TGTGCCAGCAGCGTAGCCCGGGACAGTTACAATGAGCAGTTCTTC. Translating it yields CASSVARDSYNEQFF. The rearrangement joins TRBV7-8 to TRBJ2-1; 7 bases are a match to TRBD1. The CDR3 runs to 15 residues. Germline CDR1 and CDR2: SGHVS and FQNEAQ.

This clone appeared a few times. This chain connects TRBV6-1 to TRBJ2-7; possible D gene TRBD2, 5 bases. From germline, CDR1 is MNHNS and CDR2 SASEGT. The length of the CDR3 is 13 residues. V lost 8 bases to trimming and J lost 3 bases, with 14 bases between them. CDR3 sequence: CASGVQRDYEQYF. The CDR3 DNA reads as TGTGCCAGCGGGGTCCAACGGGACTACGAGCAGTACTTC.

This chain connects TRBV9 to TRBJ2-7, with D tentatively TRBD1 (5 bases). The CDR3 runs to 16 residues. The V gene lost 0 bases and the J gene lost 0 bases, with 13 bases spanning the gap. From germline, CDR1 is SGDLS and CDR2 YYNGEE. CDR3 nucleotide sequence: TGTGCCAGCAGCGTAGGGGGTCAAGGGGCCTCCTACGAGCAGTACTTC. Translating gives CASSVGGQGASYEQYF.

For this clone: One junction end disagrees with the germline gene, perhaps due to a read error. The chain recombines TRBV11-3 with TRBJ2-5; tentative D call: TRBD2 (7 bases). This CDR3 has 14 amino acids. From germline, CDR1 is SGHNT and CDR2 YENEEA. CDR3 coding DNA: TGTGCCAGCAGCCATCAGGGGAGGGGAGAGGCCCAGTACTTC. This translates into CASSHQGRGEAQYF.

The chain combines TRBV7-2 with TRBJ2-7; the D gene is possibly TRBD1 (5 bases). The CDR3 is 12 residues long. V lost 5 bases to trimming and J lost 6 bases, with 11 bases between them. The germline V gene encodes CDR1 SGHTA and CDR2 FQGNSA. The CDR3 nucleotides are TGTGCCAGCAGCCAGGGTCTCTCCGAGCAGTACTTC. This gives the protein CASSQGLSEQYF.

CDR3 in DNA: TGTGCCAGCAGTTTAGTCAGGTGCTATGGCTACACCTTC. This codes for CASSLVRCYGYTF. The chain combines TRBV28 with TRBJ1-2, with D unclear. CDR1 and CDR2 (germline): MDHEN, SYDVKM. V gave up 2 bases and J gave up 4 bases, with 8 bases separating them. The CDR3 is made up of 13 amino acids.

The chain carries TRBV21-1 and TRBJ2-7; the DNA was not compared with TRBD2, the D call given in the table. TRBV21-1 is assigned pseudogene status. This CDR3 contains 13 residues. CDR3 sequence reads: CARKTSGRPEQYF. The CDR3 region has the DNA TGTGCCCGCAAGACTAGCGGGAGGCCCGAGCAGTACTTC.

V gene TRBV5-1 combines with J gene TRBJ2-2, with D possibly being TRBD2 (6 bases). Deletions cut 0 bases from V and 5 bases from J, with 14 bases between. The CDR3 has 16 amino acids. CDR1 SGHRS and CDR2 YFSETQ come from the germline V gene. CDR3 in DNA: TGCGCCAGCAGCTTGGGTTCTAGCGAACGTACCGGGGAGCTGTTTTTT. Translated, it gives CASSLGSSERTGELFF.

The J gene is TRBJ1-1, the V gene TRBV11-2; 7 bases align to TRBD1. V was clipped by 5 bases and J by 0 bases; unmatched bases: 9. The CDR3 consists of 16 residues. Per germline, CDR1 SGHAT and CDR2 FQNNGV. CDR3 region: CASSRDSTRMNTEAFF. Here the CDR3 DNA reads TGTGCCAGCAGCCGGGACAGCACCCGGATGAACACTGAAGCTTTCTTT.

The V call is TRBV6-1, the J call TRBJ1-5, with 7 positions matching TRBD1. The germline V gene encodes CDR1 MNHNS and CDR2 SASEGT. After removal of 4 bases from V and 4 bases from J, the junction contained 10 bases not matched to a gene. The CDR3 is 16 amino acids. For the CDR3, the DNA is TGTGCCAGCAGTGCCTTCCCGACAGGGCGGAATCAGCCCCAGCATTTT. It encodes CASSAFPTGRNQPQHF.

This chain links TRBV5-8 with TRBJ2-7, with D tentatively TRBD2 (5 bases). The V gene's germline CDR1 is SGHTS and CDR2 YDEGEE. Trimming took 3 bases from V and 0 from J, leaving 13 bases between them. CDR3 length equals 15 residues. CDR3 sequence reads: CASSCGRRNSYEQYF. CDR3 DNA sequence: TGTGCCAGCAGCTGCGGACGGAGGAACTCCTACGAGCAGTACTTC. The entire variable domain, with the rest obtained from reference TRBV5-8 and TRBJ2-7, is as follows: EAGVTQSPTHLIKTRGQQATLRCSPISGHTSVYWYQQALGLGLQFLLWYDEGEERNRGNFPPRFSGRQFPNYSSELNVNALELEDSALYLCASSCGRRNSYEQYFGPGTRLTVT.